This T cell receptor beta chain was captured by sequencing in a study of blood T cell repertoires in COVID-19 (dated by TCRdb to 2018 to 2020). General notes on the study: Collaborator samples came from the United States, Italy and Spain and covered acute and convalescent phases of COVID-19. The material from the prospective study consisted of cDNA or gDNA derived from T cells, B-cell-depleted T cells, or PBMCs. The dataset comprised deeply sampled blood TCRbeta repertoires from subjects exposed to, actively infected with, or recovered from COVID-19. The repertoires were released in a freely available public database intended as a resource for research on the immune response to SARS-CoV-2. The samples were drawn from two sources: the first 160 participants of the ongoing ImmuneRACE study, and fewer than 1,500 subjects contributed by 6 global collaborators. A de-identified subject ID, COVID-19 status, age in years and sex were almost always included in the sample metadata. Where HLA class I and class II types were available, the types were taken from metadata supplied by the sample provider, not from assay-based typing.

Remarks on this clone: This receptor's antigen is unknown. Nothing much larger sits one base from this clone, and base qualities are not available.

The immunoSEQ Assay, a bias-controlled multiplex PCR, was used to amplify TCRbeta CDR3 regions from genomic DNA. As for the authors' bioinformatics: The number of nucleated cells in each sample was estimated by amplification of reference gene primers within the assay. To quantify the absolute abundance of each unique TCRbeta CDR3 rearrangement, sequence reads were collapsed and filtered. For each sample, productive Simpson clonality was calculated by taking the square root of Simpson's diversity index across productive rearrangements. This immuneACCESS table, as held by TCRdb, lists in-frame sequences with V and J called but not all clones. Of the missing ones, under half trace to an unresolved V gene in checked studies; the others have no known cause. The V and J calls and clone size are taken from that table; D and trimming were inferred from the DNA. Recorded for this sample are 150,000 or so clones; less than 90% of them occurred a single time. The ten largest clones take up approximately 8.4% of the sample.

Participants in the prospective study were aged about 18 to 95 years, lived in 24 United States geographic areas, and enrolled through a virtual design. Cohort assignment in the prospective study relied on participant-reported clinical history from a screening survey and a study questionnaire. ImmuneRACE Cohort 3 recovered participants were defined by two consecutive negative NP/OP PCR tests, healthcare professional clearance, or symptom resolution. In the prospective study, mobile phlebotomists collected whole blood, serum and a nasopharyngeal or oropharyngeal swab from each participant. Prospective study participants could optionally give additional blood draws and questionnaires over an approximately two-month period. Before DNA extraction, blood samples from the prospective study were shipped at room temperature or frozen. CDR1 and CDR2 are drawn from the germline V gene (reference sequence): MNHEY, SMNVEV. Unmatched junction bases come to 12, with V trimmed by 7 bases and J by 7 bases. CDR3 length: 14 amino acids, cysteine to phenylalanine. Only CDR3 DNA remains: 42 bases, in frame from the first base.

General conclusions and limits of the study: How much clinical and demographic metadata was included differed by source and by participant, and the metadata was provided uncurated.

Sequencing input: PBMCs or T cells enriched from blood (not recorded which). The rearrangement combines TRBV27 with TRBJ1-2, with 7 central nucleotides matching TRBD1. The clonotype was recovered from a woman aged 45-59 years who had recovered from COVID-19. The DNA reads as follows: TGTGCCAGCACCGCCATAGGGGGCGAGACTGGCTACACCTTC. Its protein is CASTAIGGETGYTF.